One sample yielded the 2 T cell receptor beta chains listed below, sequenced in a study of vaccination and CD4 T cells after COVID-19. Sequencing of cultured CD4+ T cell DNA used the Oncomine TCR Beta short-read assay. In this case, cultured CD4+ T cells provided the extracted genomic DNA. TCRdb re-derived calls from the PCR reads in MiXCR, one entry per CDR3 protein. The sample yields about 10,000 distinct CDR3 sequences, 40% seen once. Antigens of these TCRs are unknown. Treatment: approximately 11-day PBMC culture with coronavirus spike peptide pools or control peptides (ViraFEST assay). CD4+ T cells of the unexposed donor were collected before the COVID-19 pandemic (2011-2018). Sequencing was done on a sample of CD4+ T cells from blood, cultured in vitro. Source of these receptors: a human donor in good health.

The chain carries TRBV20-1 and TRBJ2-7, with 13 bases aligning to TRBD2. The CDR3 runs to 15 residues. CDR1 DFQATT and CDR2 SNEGSKA come from the germline V gene (reference sequence). Unmatched junction bases numbered 6, after V lost 0 bases and J lost 7 bases. The CDR3 protein is CSARELAGGLWEQYF. CDR3 nucleotides: TGCAGTGCTAGAGAACTAGCGGGAGGGCTATGGGAGCAGTACTTC.

This rearrangement joins TRBV6-1 to TRBJ2-7; D tentatively reads TRBD1 or TRBD2 (5 bases each). Trimming took 5 bases from V and 6 from J, leaving 14 bases between them. Germline lookup yields CDR1 MNHNS and CDR2 SASEGT. This CDR3 comprises 13 residues. The CDR3 DNA follows: TGTGCCAGCAGTACCGGGGCATCGGGCGAGCAGTACTTC. It translates to CASSTGASGEQYF.